Sequencing of this TCR beta chain was carried out in a study of CD8+ T cells in alopecia areata. Overall study: Treated patients received oral tofacitinib, 5 to 10 mg twice daily.

Treatment specified: oral pan-JAK inhibitor, 5-10 mg twice daily. TCR sequencing used cDNA made by reverse transcription of extracted RNA. Using immunoSEQ multiplex PCR, the repertoire was profiled, and TCRdb retains in-frame clones only, with some absent. The table includes 130,000 or so clones, roughly 57% detected once. The CDR3 is made up of 12 amino acids. CDR1 SGHKS and CDR2 YYEKEE come from the germline V gene (reference sequence). V gave up 5 bases and J gave up 12 bases; unmatched junction bases: 8. Study-wide points: Tofacitinib significantly decreased scalp clonality and expanded CD8+ clones among top 100.

This clone has just a few counts. Its antigen is currently unknown. The sequence came from a human donor with alopecia areata. The source was CD4+ T cells sorted from blood, collected at week 4, from a patient treated with tofacitinib. The rearrangement links TRBV5-5 to TRBJ1-1; 9 positions match TRBD1. CDR3 DNA sequence: TGTGCCAGCAGACGGACAGGGGACAGAACTTTCTTT. Its translation is CASRRTGDRTFF.